This TCR beta chain was profiled in a study of T-cell reconstitution after alpha-beta-depleted transplantation in children (dated by TCRdb to 2016 to 2017). General notes on the study: T-cell immune reconstitution after TCRalphabeta/CD19-depleted allogeneic hematopoietic cell transplantation in children was quantitatively tracked in the study by means of TCR repertoire profiling.

Libraries were made using PCR. Sequencer: Illumina HiSeq 2500. TCR library preparation used molecular barcoding, with unique molecular identifiers applied to normalize quantification of the TCRbeta repertoire. TCRdb reworked the public reads: Q25 trimming with fastp, MiXCR clone assembly, productive beta chains retained. Entries that share a CDR3 protein sequence are merged under the most common genes and DNA. The sample has around 200,000 distinct CDR3 sequences on record, under 9.5% of them singletons. Over 5.5% of the sample is held by the ten biggest clonotypes. This clonotype was counted a few times. Its antigen target is currently unknown. There are no base qualities to consult, and no much larger clone falls within one base. This TCR was recovered from a human donor who donated a stem cell graft to a child with acute lymphoblastic leukemia. Here the sequenced sample was PBMCs from the stem cell graft donor, taken from the stem cell graft.

Here is the DNA: TGTGCCAGCAGTTCCCGGACGGTGAATCAGCCCCAGCATTTT. Its coded protein is CASSSRTVNQPQHF. This chain is built from TRBV27 and TRBJ1-5; the D segment cannot be called with confidence. CDR1 and CDR2, per the germline V gene (reference sequence), are MNHEY and SMNVEV. The junction shows trimming of 4 bases on V and 4 bases on J, plus 11 bases between the germline ends. The CDR3 sequence holds 14 residues, the cysteine and phenylalanine included. The only DNA kept is the CDR3, 42 bases in frame from the first base.